This TCR beta chain was recovered during a study of regulatory T cells in long-lasting Graves disease. Across the study: Graves' patients (newly diagnosed) had been on antithyroid drugs under 3 months.

Building of the TCR beta libraries involved iRepertoire HTBI primers and Arm-PCR of CDR3 regions. In TCRdb, the multiplex PCR reads were re-called with MiXCR into one record per CDR3 protein. The sample consists of 400,000 to 500,000 distinct CDR3 sequences, about a sixth of them appearing once. Study-wide points: Comparison showed that persistent patients shared more public clonotypes (2,741) than new patients (nearly 1,000).

Time point described: newly diagnosed GD, antithyroid drugs for less than 3 months. Extracted RNA from PBMCs served as the source of the TCR library. The germline V gene has CDR1 SGHTA and CDR2 FQGNSA. V was pared by 7 bases and J by 0 bases, with 9 bases of the junction left unmatched. The CDR3 loop spans 15 amino acids. This clonotype was detected ten times or more. As yet, its antigen is unknown. These same data were also listed under a study on T cells in Graves' hyperthyroidism and ophthalmopathy. That publication notes: Initially, a first-round RT-PCR of the TCR CDR3 employed the HTBI primer set. Clonotypes that were expanded in thyroid above 0.001 mostly appeared in blood too.

This chain links TRBV7-2 with TRBJ2-7; 7 nucleotides align to TRBD1. This TCR derives from a woman in her thirties with Graves disease. The specimen was peripheral blood mononuclear cells (PBMCs), collected at new diagnosis, from a patient treated with antithyroid drugs. The CDR3 DNA sequence: TGTGCCAGCACCCCCGTACCAGGGGGCTCCTACGAGCAGTACTTC. Translation: CASTPVPGGSYEQYF. Combining the CDR3 with reference TRBV7-2 and TRBJ2-7 gives the whole variable domain GAGVSQSPSNKVTEKGKDVELRCDPISGHTALYWYRQSLGQGLEFLIYFQGNSAPDKSGLPSDRFSAERTGGSVSTLTIQRTQQEDSAVYLCASTPVPGGSYEQYFGPGTRLTVT.